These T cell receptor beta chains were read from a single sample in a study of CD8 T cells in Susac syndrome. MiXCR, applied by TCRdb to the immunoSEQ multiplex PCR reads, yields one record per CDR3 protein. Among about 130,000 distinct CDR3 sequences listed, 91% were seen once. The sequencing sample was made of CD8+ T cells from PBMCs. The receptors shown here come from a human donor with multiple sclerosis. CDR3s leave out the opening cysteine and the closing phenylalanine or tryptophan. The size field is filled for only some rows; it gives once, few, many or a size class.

ATSGFGTGVYGYT NA TRBJ1-2 TRBV24-1
ASSYSKNPSGELF NA TRBJ2-2 TRBV6-6
ASSPLAASYNEQF once TRBJ2-1 TRBV4-1
SARGPDYNEQF NA TRBJ2-1 TRBV29-1
ATSATYTGELF NA TRBJ2-2 TRBV24-1
ATSDSDRSNTGELF NA TRBJ2-2 TRBV24-1
ASSFSRGGHEQY NA TRBJ2-7 TRBV27
ASSPGQGYQETQY NA TRBJ2-5 TRBV28
ASSHGLAGYNEQF NA TRBJ2-1 TRBV7-9
AWRWGGGEAF NA TRBJ1-1 TRBV30
SAEALSEGELF NA TRBJ2-2 TRBV29-1
ASQQGPTEAF NA TRBJ1-1 TRBV19
AISRGADGETQY NA TRBJ2-5 TRBV7-6
ASSWTGENEQY NA TRBJ2-7 TRBV5-1
ASSPARGETQY few TRBJ2-5 TRBV7-7
SVISQGGTGELF NA TRBJ2-2 TRBV29-1
ASSVWASSGSDTQY NA TRBJ2-3 TRBV9
ASSLWGSNQPQH NA TRBJ1-5 TRBV5-6
ASSFLQGNVANEKLF NA TRBJ1-4 TRBV27
ATSQGGVYSNQPQH NA TRBJ1-5 TRBV15
ASTLDRGSYEQY NA TRBJ2-7 TRBV12-3/TRBV12-4
ATTLRDKSSYEQY NA TRBJ2-7 TRBV2
ASSLGVFSTDTQY NA TRBJ2-3 TRBV7-8
SVEGHLGYNEQF NA TRBJ2-1 TRBV29-1
ASSRSGISGETQY NA TRBJ2-5 TRBV27
ASSDRSNQPQH NA TRBJ1-5 TRBV28
ASSDPGGDYEQY NA TRBJ2-7 TRBV2
ASRPGGYEQY once TRBJ2-7 TRBV2
ASSGTGWEAF NA TRBJ1-1 TRBV6-6
SVGPERFRSYDSSYGYT NA TRBJ1-2 TRBV29-1
ASSVEWYNEQF NA TRBJ2-1 TRBV9
ASSLSLTGLSNTGELF NA TRBJ2-2 TRBV27
ATRTAYEQY NA TRBJ2-7 TRBV6-1
ASSYSAENTEAF once TRBJ1-1 TRBV6-5
ACLTRGETQY NA TRBJ2-5 TRBV30
ASSPGQGSGANVLT NA TRBJ2-6 TRBV27
ASSFGFSNQPQH NA TRBJ1-5 TRBV27
ASSQGNGLGDPEQY NA TRBJ2-7 TRBV3-1
ASSSESDTQY NA TRBJ2-3 TRBV13
ASSQDDGTDTQY NA TRBJ2-3 TRBV4-2
ASSIYADYNQPQH NA TRBJ1-5 TRBV19
ASRRHRTSERTGELF NA TRBJ2-2 TRBV6-2/TRBV6-3
ASSTLGGTYNEQF NA TRBJ2-1 TRBV19
ASSVEVIQPQH NA TRBJ1-5 TRBV9
SARERGSSTDTQY NA TRBJ2-3 TRBV20-1
ASSANEQF NA TRBJ2-1 TRBV25-1
SVEQGQGGSYEQY NA TRBJ2-7 TRBV29-1
ASSLFGLAMQNNEQF NA TRBJ2-1 TRBV5-1
SGISTVQETQY once TRBJ2-5 TRBV29-1
ASSLLSEQY NA TRBJ2-7 TRBV7-9
ASSFGTSAENEQF NA TRBJ2-1 TRBV7-9
ASSPWDFQETQY NA TRBJ2-5 TRBV7-9
ASSLAITGGISYNEQF once TRBJ2-1 TRBV7-2
ASTIFSYNEQF NA TRBJ2-1 TRBV2
ASSMVGELF NA TRBJ2-2 TRBV19
ASSLPGSETQY NA TRBJ2-5 TRBV12-3/TRBV12-4
ASSQAEYTEAF NA TRBJ1-1 TRBV14
ASSPGGSYNEQF NA TRBJ2-1 TRBV6-4
SATGTGTEAF NA TRBJ1-1 TRBV20-1
AARQGPGELF NA TRBJ2-2 TRBV19